These 13 T cell receptor beta chains came from one sample sequenced in a study of identical twins. MiXCR was run by TCRdb on the 5' RACE reads, yielding one entry per CDR3 protein. This sample has 450,000 or so distinct CDR3 sequences, with approximately 25% found just once. This sample was also put to use in a study of T cells expressing NK-cell markers.

Sample: CD4+ T cells sorted from blood. Receptor source: a young woman in good health.

The V gene is TRBV5-1, the J gene TRBJ2-5; 8 nucleotides match TRBD2. Germline V gene data show CDR1 as SGHRS and CDR2 as YFSETQ. CDR3 length equals 18 residues. Germline trimming cut 4 bases from V and 2 bases from J; bases unmatched to any gene: 16. The CDR3 DNA reads as TGCGCCAGCAGCCTATTACTATTAAAAGCGGGAGAACAAGAGACCCAGTACTTC. Protein product: CASSLLLLKAGEQETQYF.

This clonotype turned up a few times. The rearrangement uses TRBV6-6 and TRBJ2-7; D gene ambiguous. The CDR3 spans 12 residues. V was shortened by 2 bases and J by 5 bases, with 7 bases between the two germline ends. From germline, CDR1 is MNHNY and CDR2 SVGAGI (reference sequence). In DNA, the CDR3 is TGTGCCAGCAGTTACGAGATAGACGAGCAGTACTTC. Translated, it gives CASSYEIDEQYF.

The chain is built from TRBV6-4 and TRBJ2-1; D is perhaps TRBD1 or TRBD2 (5 bases each). The CDR3 sequence is 15 residues long. V lost 1 base and J lost 6, with 13 bases in between. Germline V gives CDR1 MRHNA, CDR2 SNTAGT. CDR3 DNA: TGTGCCAGCAGTGACTGGGGGACGGGGCGCAATGAGCAGTTCTTC. It translates to CASSDWGTGRNEQFF.

A few counts support this clonotype. This chain links TRBV12-3 or TRBV12-4 with TRBJ2-7; D possibly corresponds to TRBD1 (6 bases). Deletions cut 3 bases from V and 3 bases from J, with 15 bases between. CDR3 size: 15 residues. As DNA, the CDR3 is TGTGCCAGCAGTTTGGGGGCGACAGGAGACTACGAGCAGTACTTC. Protein product: CASSLGATGDYEQYF.

This chain joins TRBV6-1 and TRBJ1-6; D gene unclear. This CDR3 is 15 amino acids long. Trimming removed 6 bases from V and 0 bases from J, with 9 bases in between. Germline loops: CDR1 MNHNS, CDR2 SASEGT. The chain's CDR3 is CASRGSSSYNSPLHF. The CDR3, as DNA: TGTGCCAGCAGGGGCTCCAGCTCCTATAATTCACCCCTCCACTTT.

This clonotype has a handful of counts. The chain uses TRBV20-1 and TRBJ2-3; no firm D call. From germline, CDR1 is DFQATT and CDR2 SNEGSKA (reference sequence). V was cut by 0 bases and J by 6 bases, with 19 bases left in between. CDR3 length: 16 residues. CDR3 in amino acids: CSAREDGPLLPDTQYF. The DNA for the CDR3 is TGCAGTGCTAGAGAGGACGGCCCTTTACTTCCTGATACGCAGTATTTT.

The chain links TRBV7-8 to TRBJ2-3; D not resolved. Looked up from germline, CDR1 is SGHVS and CDR2 is FQNEAQ. Trimming took off 1 base at V and 10 bases at J, with 6 bases between the two ends. The CDR3 extends over 11 amino acids. CDR3 region: CASSLDMAQYF. CDR3 coding DNA: TGTGCCAGCAGCTTAGATATGGCGCAGTATTTT.

This rearrangement joins TRBV6-6 to TRBJ2-5; possible D gene TRBD2, 6 bases. The germline V and J ends were trimmed by 4 bases and 3 bases, with 9 bases remaining between them. The CDR3 runs 13 residues. The germline V gene has CDR1 MNHNY and CDR2 SVGAGI (reference sequence). The CDR3 reads CASSFSGKETQYF. CDR3 bases: TGTGCCAGCAGTTTTAGCGGTAAAGAGACCCAGTACTTC.

The chain employs TRBV3-1 and TRBJ2-7; TRBD1 matches at 9 bases. CDR1 LGHDT and CDR2 YNNKEL come from the germline V gene (reference sequence). V trimming: 2 bases; J trimming: 3 bases; junction bases outside the gene matches: 5. The CDR3 is 15 amino acids. The CDR3 spells CASSQSGTGIYEQYF. The CDR3 coding sequence is TGTGCCAGCAGCCAATCCGGGACAGGGATCTACGAGCAGTACTTC.

There are a few counts of this clonotype. The genes are TRBV2 and TRBJ1-5; TRBD1 might be the D (5 bases). The V gene's germline CDR1 is SNHLY and CDR2 FYNNEI. The CDR3 has 15 amino acids. V was trimmed by 6 bases and J by 0 bases, leaving 12 bases between them. The CDR3 protein is CASSRDYYSNQPQHF. The CDR3 nucleotides read TGTGCCAGCAGCCGGGACTATTATAGCAATCAGCCCCAGCATTTT.

This chain connects TRBV10-3 to TRBJ2-7; 12 bases match TRBD2. Trimming removed 5 bases from V and 1 base from J; junction bases left unmatched: 6. Looked up from germline, CDR1 is ENHRY and CDR2 is SYGVKD. The CDR3 is made up of 16 amino acids. The CDR3 nucleotides are TGTGCCATCAGTCTGACTAGCGGGAGTAGATCCTACGAGCAGTACTTC. Translation: CAISLTSGSRSYEQYF.

The CDR3 spells CASSHHRLAGEADTQYF. The CDR3 nucleotides read TGTGCCAGCAGCCATCACCGACTAGCGGGAGAGGCAGATACGCAGTATTTT. V is TRBV3-1 and J is TRBJ2-3, with 12 bases matching TRBD2. The CDR3 is 17 residues long. From germline, CDR1 is LGHDT and CDR2 YNNKEL (reference sequence). Losses at the gene ends were 3 bases for V and 4 bases for J; bases not matched to a gene: 8.

This clonotype appeared a few times. The chain employs TRBV20-1 and TRBJ2-1; 11 bases fit TRBD2. The CDR3 sequence is 16 residues long. Germline V CDR1 and CDR2: DFQATT, SNEGSKA (reference sequence). J was trimmed by 11 bases and V by 0 bases; bases with no gene match: 12. The CDR3 sequence is CSARETRSSGGAKQFF. The CDR3 DNA reads TGCAGTGCTAGAGAGACCCGGAGTAGCGGGGGGGCCAAGCAGTTCTTC.